The sequence of this TCR beta chain was determined in a study of persistence of HIV-infected CD4 T cells (dated by TCRdb to 2018 to 2020). Notes on the research overall: The median time the participants had spent on suppressive ART was over 7 years. Peripheral blood samples of up to roughly 200 mL were taken at multiple time points, with the exception of a couple of participants who underwent leukapheresis at a single time point. Anti-CD3/anti-CD28 stimulation activated a higher proportion of cells, with a lower memory fraction, than antigen stimulation. CMV- and HIV-1 Gag-responding CD4+ T cells were isolated from ART-treated individuals so that antigen-driven clonal expansion of HIV-1-infected cells could be examined. The clonality of all cells in each sorted population was measured by TCRbeta sequencing, and the clonality of infected cells was measured by proviral sequencing. The TCR cluster analysis across participants included eight or nine participants for CMV and roughly seven participants for Gag. Beyond this particular receptor, the publication reports: Because the TCR analyses were done in bulk, restricting them to just the rare CMV-responding cells that actually carried HIV-1 proviruses was not possible. Within the same sorted populations, TCR oligoclonality correlated with proviral oligoclonality. The study involved few individuals and tested only a limited range of antigens. Significantly lower TCRbeta richness was observed in CMV- and Gag-responding cells than in anti-CD3/anti-CD28-responding cells, and higher oligoclonality was observed in CMV-responding cells than in CD3/CD28-stimulated and Gag-responding cells. Antigen-responding cells were enriched for expanded CDR3beta sequences that were degenerate, which suggests that CD4+ responses to CMV and Gag underwent convergent selection.

As concerns this clone: What antigen it recognizes has not been identified. Base qualities are missing; no much larger clone stands one base away.

Taken from the germline V gene, the CDR1 and CDR2 loops are SGHRS and YFSETQ. CDR3 length: 16 amino acids, cysteine to phenylalanine. Only the CDR3 DNA stays, 48 bases, in frame from base 1. V is clipped by 3 bases and J by 0 bases, and the sequence between their germline boundaries is 13 bases long. The immunoSEQ hsTCRB assay version 4 in survey mode was used to sequence TCRbeta repertoires from genomic DNA. Genomic DNA was diluted to 7.5 to 10 ng/uL, and up to 1 ug per sample was used for TCRbeta sequencing. Under the source paper's analysis protocol: TCRbeta data were analyzed in ImmunoSeq Analyzer 3.0, with diversity computed on productive nucleotide rearrangements. Using the Immunarch R package, lower-bound TCR diversity was estimated with the improved Chao index and clonality was estimated with the Gini coefficient. Nucleotide rearrangements that differed but encoded the same CDR3beta amino acid sequence were counted as separate clonotypes. Differential abundance analysis identified TCRbeta sequences significantly enriched in antigen-responding cells relative to anti-CD3/anti-CD28-activated cells. GLIPH2 grouped TCRs by predicted peptide-MHC specificity, both within each participant and across combined participant data sets. The immuneACCESS repertoire file appears here via TCRdb, limited to in-frame rearrangements. These files lack a portion of the clones; in checked studies, under half of the deficit traces to unresolved V genes, and the cause of the others is not known. The V and J calls and clone size come from that table; D and trimming were worked out from the DNA. The table for this sample lists under 50,000 clones; 91% of them were counted only once. The ten biggest clones cover less than 2% of the sample.

Explained via the paper, the treatment or condition label denotes: suppressive antiretroviral therapy. As a nonspecific positive control representing the CD4+ T cell repertoire, the cells were stimulated with anti-CD3/anti-CD28 magnetic beads. Sorting of responding CD4+ T cells was based on upregulation of both CD40 ligand and CD69. Participants were HIV-1-infected adults who started suppressive ART during chronic infection. For at least 4 years, the participants' plasma HIV-1 RNA had been undetectable, below 50 copies/mL. To be included, participants needed a CD4+ T cell count above 400 cells/uL and a positive CMV serology. Before stimulation, PBMCs were isolated using density centrifugation and then depleted of CD8+ T cells. Stimulation of CD8-depleted PBMCs was carried out for about 19 hours with anti-CD28/CD49d costimulation, CD40-blocking antibody and enfuvirtide, to prevent new infections. Sorting was done on either a Beckman Coulter MoFlo Legacy or an XDP sorter, and propidium iodide was used to exclude dead cells. Genomic DNA was extracted with the QIAamp DNA Mini Kit for samples above one million cells, otherwise with the Quick-DNA Microprep Kit.

The sequence derives from an adult man with HIV who was CMV-seropositive. Recombination joined TRBV5-1 with TRBJ1-5; a weak D assignment points to TRBD1 (6 bases agree). The sequencing used CD4+ T cells sorted from PBMCs after approximately 19-hour stimulation, collected from a patient who received antiretroviral therapy. In the paper's terms, the cell subset or site label means: CD40L+CD69+ CD4 T cells responding to anti-CD3/anti-CD28 beads, representing the overall repertoire. The DNA is as follows: TGCGCCAGCAGCTCATGGCCAGGGGATAGCAATCAGCCCCAGCATTTT. Translation gives CASSSWPGDSNQPQHF.